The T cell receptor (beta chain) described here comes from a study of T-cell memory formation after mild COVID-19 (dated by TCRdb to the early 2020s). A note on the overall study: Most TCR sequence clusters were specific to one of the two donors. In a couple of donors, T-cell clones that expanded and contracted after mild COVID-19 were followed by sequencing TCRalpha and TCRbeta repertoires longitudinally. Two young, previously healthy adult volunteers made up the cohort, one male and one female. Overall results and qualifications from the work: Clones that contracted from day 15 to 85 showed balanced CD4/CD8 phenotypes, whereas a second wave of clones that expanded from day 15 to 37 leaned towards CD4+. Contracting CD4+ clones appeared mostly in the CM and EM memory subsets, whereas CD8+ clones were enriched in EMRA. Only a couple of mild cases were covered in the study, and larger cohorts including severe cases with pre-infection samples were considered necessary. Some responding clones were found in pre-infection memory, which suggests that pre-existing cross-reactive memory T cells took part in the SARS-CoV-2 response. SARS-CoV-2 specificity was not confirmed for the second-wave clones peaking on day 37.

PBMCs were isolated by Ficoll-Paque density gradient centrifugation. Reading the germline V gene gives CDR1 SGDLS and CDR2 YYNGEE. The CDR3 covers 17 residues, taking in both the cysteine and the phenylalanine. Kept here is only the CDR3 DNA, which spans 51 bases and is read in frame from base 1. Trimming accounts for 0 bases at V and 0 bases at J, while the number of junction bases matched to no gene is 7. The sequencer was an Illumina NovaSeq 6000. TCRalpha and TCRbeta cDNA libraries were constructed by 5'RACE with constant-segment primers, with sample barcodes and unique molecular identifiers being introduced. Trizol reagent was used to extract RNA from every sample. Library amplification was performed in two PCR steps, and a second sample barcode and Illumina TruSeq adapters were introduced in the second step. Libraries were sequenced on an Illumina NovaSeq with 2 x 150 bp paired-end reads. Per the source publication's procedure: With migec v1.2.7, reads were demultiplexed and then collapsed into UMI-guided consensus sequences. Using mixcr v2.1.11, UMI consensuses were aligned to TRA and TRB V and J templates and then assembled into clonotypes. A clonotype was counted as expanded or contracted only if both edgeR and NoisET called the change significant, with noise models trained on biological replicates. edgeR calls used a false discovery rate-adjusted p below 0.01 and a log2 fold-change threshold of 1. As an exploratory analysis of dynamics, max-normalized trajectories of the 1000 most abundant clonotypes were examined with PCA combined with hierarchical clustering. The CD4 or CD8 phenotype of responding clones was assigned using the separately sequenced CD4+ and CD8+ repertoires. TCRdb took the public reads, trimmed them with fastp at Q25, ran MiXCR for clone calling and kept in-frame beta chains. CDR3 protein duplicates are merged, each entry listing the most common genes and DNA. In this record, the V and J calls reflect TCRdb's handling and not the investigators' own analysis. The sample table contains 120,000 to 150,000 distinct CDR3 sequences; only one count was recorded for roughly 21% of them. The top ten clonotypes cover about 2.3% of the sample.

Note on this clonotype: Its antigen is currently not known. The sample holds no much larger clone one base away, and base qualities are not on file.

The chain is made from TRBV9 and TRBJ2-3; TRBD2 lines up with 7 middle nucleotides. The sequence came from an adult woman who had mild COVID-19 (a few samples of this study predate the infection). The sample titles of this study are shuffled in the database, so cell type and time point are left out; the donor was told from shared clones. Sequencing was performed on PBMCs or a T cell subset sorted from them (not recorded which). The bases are TGTGCCAGCAGCGTAGCGTATAGCGGGTATAGCACAGATACGCAGTATTTT. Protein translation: CASSVAYSGYSTDTQYF.